Below, one TCR beta chain is given with its context. Its antigen is still unknown. RNA was extracted with the RNeasy kit, and a quantity of 0.5 to 1 ug was reverse transcribed using random hexamers. Amplification of TCR beta CDR3 across 54 Vbeta and 13 Jbeta was performed with immunoSEQ multiplex PCR. TCRdb used MiXCR to reprocess the immunoSEQ multiplex PCR reads, holding one entry per CDR3 protein. Altogether just under 150,000 distinct CDR3 sequences are present, less than 95% being singletons, with the ten largest covering 0.084%. The data belong to a study of CD8 T cells in Susac syndrome. Peripheral blood CD8+ and CD4+ T cells were profiled by TCR beta sequencing. The CD8+ and CD4+ T cells were negatively isolated, with the TEMRA cells enriched by FACS. Regarding the study as a whole: By the study's own acknowledgment, its TCR sequencing and HLA analysis included relatively few individuals.

The length of the CDR3 is 15 residues. J was trimmed by 1 base and V by 5 bases; bases with no gene match: 5. The V gene's germline CDR1 is SEHNR and CDR2 FQNEAQ (reference sequence). The chain combines TRBV7-9 with TRBJ1-1; 9 bases agree with TRBD1. Sequencing was performed on CD4+ T cells from PBMCs. This TCR was sampled from a human donor in good health. CDR3 nucleotides: TGTGCCAGCAGCCTGGGACAGGGACCGAACACTGAAGCTTTCTTT. Its translation is CASSLGQGPNTEAFF.